Here is one T cell receptor beta chain with its context. This sample is part of a study of shared clonotypes between healthy human individuals. The table came from immunoSEQ multiplex PCR; TCRdb's copy has only in-frame clones and leaves some out. The sample consists of more than 500,000 clones, about 96% of them appearing once. Per germline, CDR1 SNHLY and CDR2 FYNNEI. There are 12 residues in the CDR3. V lost 3 bases, J lost 8 bases, and 7 bases lay in between. Sample: naive CD4+ T cells sorted from blood. The subset here: CD45RA+ positively selected. This TCR was recovered from a woman between 25 and 40 years old in good health. The J gene is TRBJ2-2, the V gene TRBV2, with D possibly matching TRBD2 (6 bases). The CDR3 sequence: CASSEEGGELFF. DNA of the CDR3: TGTGCCAGCAGTGAGGAGGGTGGGGAGCTGTTTTTT.